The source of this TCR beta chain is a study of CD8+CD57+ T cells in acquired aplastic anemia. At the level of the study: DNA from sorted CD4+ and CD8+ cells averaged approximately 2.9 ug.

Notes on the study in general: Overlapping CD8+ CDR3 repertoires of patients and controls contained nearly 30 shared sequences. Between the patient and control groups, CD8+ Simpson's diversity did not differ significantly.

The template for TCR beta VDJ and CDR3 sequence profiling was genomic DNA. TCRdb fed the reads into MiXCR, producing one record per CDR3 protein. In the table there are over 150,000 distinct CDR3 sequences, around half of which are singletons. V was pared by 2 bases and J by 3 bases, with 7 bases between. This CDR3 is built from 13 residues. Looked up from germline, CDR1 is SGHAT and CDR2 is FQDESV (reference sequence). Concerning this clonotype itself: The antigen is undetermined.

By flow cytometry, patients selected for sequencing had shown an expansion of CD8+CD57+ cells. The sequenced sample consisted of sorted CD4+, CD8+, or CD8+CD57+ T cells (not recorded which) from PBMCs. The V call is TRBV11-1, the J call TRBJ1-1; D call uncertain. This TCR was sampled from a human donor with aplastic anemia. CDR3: CASSLFEDTEAFF. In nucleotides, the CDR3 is TGTGCCAGCAGCTTATTCGAGGACACTGAAGCTTTCTTT.